One and the same sample provided the 12 T cell receptor beta chains below, sequenced in a study of blood T cell repertoires in COVID-19 (dated by TCRdb to the early 2020s). The library came from the immunoSEQ multiplex PCR assay. In its TCRdb copy, this immuneACCESS table keeps in-frame sequences only and misses some clones. Where compared with another copy, unresolved V genes explain less than half of these, and the others have no known cause. This sample lists a few hundred thousand clones; 75% to 95% were detected once. Together, the top ten hold about 7% of the sample. Source material: peripheral blood. The receptor source for this set is a woman in her twenties or thirties with COVID-19, enrolled during active disease.

This chain uses TRBV4-3 with TRBJ2-7, with D perhaps TRBD1 (5 bases). Germline loops: CDR1 LGHNA, CDR2 YSLEER. V was shortened by 4 bases and J by 6 bases, with 13 bases between the two germline ends. The CDR3 runs 13 residues. The CDR3 region has the DNA TGCGCCAGCAGCCCCCCCCAGGGCAGCGAGCAGTACTTC. As protein: CASSPPQGSEQYF.

The gene calls are TRBV27 and TRBJ1-5, with D perhaps matching TRBD1 (5 bases). CDR3 length: 13 amino acids. The ends were cut back, 2 bases at V and 5 bases at J, with 7 bases in the middle. CDR1 is MNHEY and CDR2 is SMNVEV in the germline V gene (reference sequence). CDR3 sequence: CASSLDSYQPQHF. In DNA, the CDR3 is TGTGCCAGCAGTTTAGACAGTTATCAGCCCCAGCATTTT.

V gene TRBV9 combines with J gene TRBJ2-1, with a weak D call TRBD1 (5 bases). V dropped 2 bases and J dropped 6 bases, with 15 bases sitting between them. This CDR3 has 15 amino acids. CDR1 and CDR2 (germline): SGDLS, YYNGEE. The CDR3 region has the DNA TGTGCCAGCAGCGTGCTCCCGGCGCAGGGCAATGAGCAGTTCTTC. Protein product: CASSVLPAQGNEQFF. Based on the CDR3 plus reference TRBV9 and TRBJ2-1, the full variable domain is DSGVTQTPKHLITATGQRVTLRCSPRSGDLSVYWYQQSLDQGLQFLIQYYNGEERAKGNILERFSAQQFPDLHSELNLSSLELGDSALYFCASSVLPAQGNEQFFGPGTRLTVL.

The J gene is TRBJ2-3, the V gene TRBV4-1; D unclear. CDR3 size: 16 residues. Germline assignment: CDR1 MGHRA and CDR2 YSYEKL. With 2 bases removed from V and 4 bases from J, the gap between germline ends came to 16 bases. CDR3 sequence: CASSQPAGHRSDTQYF. Written as DNA, the CDR3 is TGCGCCAGCAGCCAACCGGCAGGTCATCGGTCAGATACGCAGTATTTT.

V and J are TRBV13 and TRBJ2-3, with D maybe TRBD2 (6 bases). The germline V gene has CDR1 PRHDT and CDR2 FYEKMQ (reference sequence). Trimming pared 0 bases from V and 4 bases from J, leaving 11 bases between. This CDR3 region has 15 residues. The CDR3: CASSLGGRESDTQYF. The CDR3 DNA reads as TGTGCCAGCAGCTTAGGCGGGAGAGAGTCAGATACGCAGTATTTT.

This clone has just a few counts. The chain uses TRBV5-8 and TRBJ1-2, with 8 bases identical to TRBD1. The CDR3 contains 14 residues. J lost 4 bases, V lost 4 bases, and 6 bases had no gene match. Germline CDR1 SGHTS, CDR2 YDEGEE. CDR3 DNA: TGTGCCAGCAGCCTAAAAGACAGGGGCTATGGCTACACCTTC. Amino acid sequence: CASSLKDRGYGYTF.

The chain uses TRBV7-8 and TRBJ2-1; TRBD2 might be the D (6 bases). Germline values: CDR1 SGHVS, CDR2 FQNEAQ. This CDR3 is built from 13 residues. V lost 6 bases to trimming and J lost 8 bases, with 14 bases between them. The CDR3 sequence: CASRRDLFHEQFF. In nucleotides, the CDR3 is TGTGCCAGCAGGAGGGACTTATTCCATGAGCAGTTCTTC.

This chain's CDR3 is CASSWTGNTGELFF. As DNA, the CDR3 is TGCGCCAGCAGCTGGACAGGGAACACCGGGGAGCTGTTTTTT. V and J are TRBV5-1 and TRBJ2-2; 7 bases match TRBD1. The CDR3 consists of 14 residues. The V and J ends lost 3 bases and 1 base, in that order; junction bases with no gene match: 0. In germline, CDR1 is SGHRS, CDR2 YFSETQ.

The V call is TRBV5-6, the J call TRBJ2-7; D gene ambiguous. V was clipped by 1 base and J by 6 bases, with 11 bases between them. CDR3 length: 13 amino acids. Germline V lookup: CDR1 SGHDT, CDR2 YYEEEE. CDR3 DNA sequence: TGTGCCAGCAGCTTGTCTGTCTGGGCCGAGCAGTACTTC. Its translation: CASSLSVWAEQYF.

The chain combines TRBV11-2 with TRBJ1-2, with D hard to call. This CDR3 has 13 amino acids. Trimming removed 1 base at V and 4 bases at J, with 7 bases between. Per germline, CDR1 SGHAT and CDR2 FQNNGV. In DNA form, the CDR3 reads TGTGCCAGCAGCTTAGGTACGGTCTATGGCTACACCTTC. It yields the protein CASSLGTVYGYTF.

V gene TRBV6-5 combines with J gene TRBJ1-4, with D perhaps TRBD1 (5 bases). Trimming removed 6 bases from V and 4 bases from J, with 15 bases in between. CDR1 MNHEY and CDR2 SVGAGI come from the germline V gene. The CDR3 is 15 amino acids. CDR3: CASRPTGPINEKLFF. The CDR3 DNA is TGTGCCAGCAGACCCACAGGTCCGATTAATGAAAAACTGTTTTTT.

CDR3 protein: CSVAVAYEQYF. The CDR3 DNA reads TGCAGCGTTGCGGTAGCCTACGAGCAGTACTTC. The V and J genes are TRBV29-1 and TRBJ2-7; no clear D. CDR1 is SQVTM, CDR2 ANQGSEA, per germline. V lost 4 bases and J lost 2, with 6 bases in between. This CDR3 is 11 amino acids long.